Sequencing of this T cell receptor (beta chain) was carried out in a study of CD8+ T cells in alopecia areata. Study-wide findings and caveats: An increase in clonality over normal scalp was evident in lesional scalp, especially alopecia totalis/universalis.

V lost 4 bases and J lost 6, with 11 bases in between. Germline CDR1 is MGHRA and CDR2 is YSYEKL. CDR3 length equals 13 residues. Extracted from the samples, RNA was reverse transcribed into cDNA to serve as the sequencing template. Measured with immunoSEQ multiplex PCR; TCRdb has only the in-frame clones, and not every one. The repertoire includes 150,000 or so clones, around 87% of them detected once, and roughly 16% sits in the top ten. Sampling of alopecia areata patients yielded lesional scalp punch biopsies as well as peripheral blood. For this clone: Its antigen is currently unknown.

This TCR derives from a human donor with alopecia areata. The material sequenced was CD8+ T cells sorted from blood, taken at week 0. The chain uses TRBV4-1 and TRBJ2-3; perhaps D is TRBD1 or TRBD2 (5 bases each). The CDR3 is CASSRGPADTQYF. The CDR3 DNA reads as TGCGCCAGCAGCCGGGGACCGGCGGATACGCAGTATTTT.